Below, 31 T cell receptor beta chains from the same sample are listed, as sequenced in a study of T cells in Graves' hyperthyroidism and ophthalmopathy. Amplified TCR beta CDR3 regions came from RNA transcripts. With the HTBI primer set, the TCR CDR3 went through a first round of RT-PCR. TCRdb re-called the multiplex PCR reads through MiXCR, storing one row per CDR3 protein. The sample lists about 360,000 distinct CDR3 sequences; approximately 25% were seen once. The sample consisted of blood. Source of these receptors: a man aged 45-65 years with Graves' hyperthyroidism.

This clonotype was seen only once. The junction shows a germline mismatch at one end, possibly a read error. The rearrangement uses TRBV5-1 and TRBJ1-1; D might be TRBD1 (5 bases). Per the germline V gene, CDR1 is SGHRS and CDR2 is YFSETQ. This CDR3 spans 16 amino acids. The CDR3 DNA reads TGCGCCAGCAGCTTGACGGGGGGTGGGAAGACATTTGAAGCTCTCTTT. Translation: CASSLTGGGKTFEALF.

This clonotype was detected a few times. J is TRBJ2-2 and V is TRBV2; the D is unclear. Trimming stripped 2 bases from V and 1 base from J, with 14 bases between. Germline CDR1 is SNHLY and CDR2 is FYNNEI. The CDR3 length is 17 residues. In DNA, the CDR3 is TGTGCCAGCAGTGAAAGTAGACTTATCGGGAACACCGGGGAGCTGTTTTTT. It is translated as CASSESRLIGNTGELFF.

The chain links TRBV7-3 to TRBJ2-1; D remains ambiguous. V shed 0 bases and J shed 7 bases, with 7 bases lying between them. Germline V CDR1 and CDR2: SGHTA, FQGTGA. The CDR3 extends over 13 amino acids. CDR3 sequence: CASSLTTGNEQFF. The CDR3 DNA reads as TGTGCCAGCAGCTTAACGACTGGAAATGAGCAGTTCTTC.

This clonotype was counted a few times. This chain links TRBV20-1 with TRBJ2-7; no clear D gene. V dropped 3 bases and J dropped 4 bases, with 16 bases sitting between them. Germline CDR1 DFQATT, CDR2 SNEGSKA (reference sequence). The CDR3 loop spans 14 amino acids. CDR3 loop: CSASYGRPPYEQYF. The CDR3 nucleotides read TGCAGTGCTAGTTACGGCAGGCCCCCTTACGAGCAGTACTTC.

This clonotype has a handful of counts. This chain links TRBV5-1 with TRBJ2-1; 7 bases align to TRBD1. The CDR3 extends over 14 amino acids. The ends lost 4 bases at V and 7 bases at J; junction bases unmatched: 8. Per the germline V gene, CDR1 is SGHRS and CDR2 is YFSETQ. The CDR3 nucleotides read TGCGCCAGCAGCGACGCCAGGGGGTCAAATGAGCAGTTCTTC. This sequence encodes CASSDARGSNEQFF. The full variable domain, rest sourced from reference TRBV5-1 and TRBJ2-1, is KAGVTQTPRYLIKTRGQQVTLSCSPISGHRSVSWYQQTPGQGLQFLFEYFSETQRNKGNFPGRFSGRQFSNSRSEMNVSTLELGDSALYLCASSDARGSNEQFFGPGTRLTVL.

The rearrangement joins TRBV20-1 to TRBJ2-1; D call uncertain. The DNA end lines up better with TRBJ2-7; the J call may be wrong. CDR1 is DFQATT and CDR2 is SNEGSKA in the germline V gene (reference sequence). This CDR3 contains 15 residues. The CDR3 is CSARDSAGYYNEQYF. The CDR3 DNA reads TGCAGTGCTAGAGATTCAGCTGGATACTACAATGAGCAGTACTTC.

The chain is built from TRBV20-1 and TRBJ2-7; 11 nucleotides line up with TRBD2. The CDR3 contains 14 residues. V trimming: 5 bases; J trimming: 2 bases; junction bases outside the gene matches: 5. Germline V gene sequence: CDR1 DFQATT, CDR2 SNEGSKA (reference sequence). DNA for the CDR3: TGCAGTGCTTTAGGGACTAGCGGTACCTACGAGCAGTACTTC. Amino acid sequence: CSALGTSGTYEQYF.

The rearrangement joins TRBV11-3 to TRBJ2-1, with 12 nucleotides matching TRBD2. This CDR3 contains 17 residues. V gave up 0 bases and J gave up 3 bases; unmatched junction bases: 3. Looked up from germline, CDR1 is SGHNT and CDR2 is YENEEA. The CDR3 region has the DNA TGTGCCAGCAGCTTAGATAGACTAGCGGGAGTCTACAATGAGCAGTTCTTC. Its protein product is CASSLDRLAGVYNEQFF.

The sample holds a few counts of this clonotype. CDR3 nucleotide sequence: TGTGCCAGCAGCTTGGTAGCAGCGTATGAGCAGTTCTTC. Its protein is CASSLVAAYEQFF. This chain joins TRBV5-4 and TRBJ2-1; D gene uncertain. CDR3 length: 13 amino acids. Between the trimmed V and J ends, which lost 0 bases and 8 bases, there was a span of 9 bases. The V gene's germline CDR1 is SGHNT and CDR2 YYREEE (reference sequence).

The table lists this clonotype with many counts. This chain links TRBV6-1 with TRBJ2-5, with TRBD1 matching over 9 bases. Trimming removed 5 bases from V and 4 bases from J; junction bases left unmatched: 5. Germline V gene lookup returns CDR1 MNHNS and CDR2 SASEGT. This CDR3 has 14 residues. The CDR3 is CASSRGTGRETQYF. The CDR3 nucleotides are TGTGCCAGCAGTCGAGGGACAGGGAGAGAGACCCAGTACTTC.

This clonotype was recorded only once. The chain uses TRBV12-5 and TRBJ2-7; no clear D. The germline V gene has CDR1 LGHNT and CDR2 FRNRAP. CDR3 length: 12 residues. Trimming stripped 0 bases from V and 6 bases from J, with 6 bases between. For the CDR3, the DNA is TGTGCTAGTGGTTTGGTCCTATCCGAGCAGTACTTC. It specifies CASGLVLSEQYF.

The V call is TRBV19, the J call TRBJ1-1; 10 bases align to TRBD1. Germline CDR1 LNHDA, CDR2 SQIVND (reference sequence). J was trimmed by 6 bases and V by 6 bases; bases with no gene match: 7. The CDR3 runs 14 residues. CDR3 loop: CASRLDRGASEAFF. The CDR3 DNA reads TGTGCCAGTAGACTGGACAGGGGGGCGTCTGAAGCTTTCTTT.

This clonotype was seen a handful of times. V gene TRBV6-1 combines with J gene TRBJ2-1; possible D gene TRBD2, 5 bases. Germline CDR1 reads MNHNS; CDR2 reads SASEGT. V lost 5 bases and J 7 bases, leaving 21 bases between the germline ends. This CDR3 is 16 amino acids long. In DNA, the CDR3 is TGTGCCAGCAGTCCTCACTCTAAGGGATGGAGGAATGAGCAGTTCTTC. Translation gives CASSPHSKGWRNEQFF.

This clonotype was found many times. The rearrangement joins TRBV20-1 to TRBJ1-1, with 8 bases identical to TRBD1. The CDR3 is 14 amino acids. The ends lost 2 bases at V and 1 base at J; junction bases unmatched: 3. The germline CDR1 and CDR2 sequences are DFQATT and SNEGSKA (reference sequence). CDR3 loop: CSARQGAGNTEAFF. CDR3 nucleotides: TGCAGTGCTAGACAGGGGGCAGGGAACACTGAAGCTTTCTTT.

The chain is built from TRBV13 and TRBJ2-1; D not resolved. Germline values: CDR1 PRHDT, CDR2 FYEKMQ (reference sequence). V shed 1 base and J shed 4 bases, with 8 bases lying between them. The CDR3 sequence is 14 residues long. For the CDR3, the DNA is TGTGCCAGCAGCTTAGTCGGCAGGTACAATGAGCAGTTCTTC. It translates to CASSLVGRYNEQFF.

This clonotype has more than one count but fewer than ten. The rearrangement joins TRBV11-3 to TRBJ2-1, with D perhaps given as TRBD1 or TRBD2 (7 bases each). Looked up from germline, CDR1 is SGHNT and CDR2 is YENEEA. V lost 7 bases to trimming and J lost 2 bases, with 15 bases between them. The CDR3 loop spans 15 amino acids. The CDR3 here is CASTAGGGTYNEQFF. The CDR3 coding sequence is TGTGCCAGCACCGCAGGGGGAGGGACCTACAATGAGCAGTTCTTC.

This chain connects TRBV14 to TRBJ2-3, with a weak D call TRBD2 (6 bases). Trimming cost V 1 base and J 0 bases, with 8 bases left between them. CDR1 SGHDN and CDR2 FVKESK come from the germline V gene. This CDR3 comprises 15 residues. As DNA, the CDR3 is TGTGCCAGCAGCCAAGGGGGACTCAGCACAGATACGCAGTATTTT. The encoded protein is CASSQGGLSTDTQYF.

This clonotype was seen a handful of times. V is TRBV18 and J is TRBJ2-3, with a tentative D call TRBD2 (5 bases). Germline V gene lookup returns CDR1 KGHSH and CDR2 LQKENI. Trimming pared 6 bases from V and 1 base from J, leaving 14 bases between. The CDR3 is 15 amino acids. In DNA, the CDR3 is TGTGCCAGCTCGCCAGAGGGTCGAGGCACAGATACGCAGTATTTT. Protein sequence: CASSPEGRGTDTQYF.

In DNA form, the CDR3 reads TGTGCCATCAGCCGGCGGACAGATCCTTCTAACTATGGCTACACCTTC. Protein: CAISRRTDPSNYGYTF. This sequence joins TRBV10-3 and TRBJ1-2; D may be TRBD1 (6 bases). This CDR3 spans 16 amino acids. The germline V gene encodes CDR1 ENHRY and CDR2 SYGVKD. Trimming left V 6 bases short and J 0 bases short, with 17 bases between.

The CDR3 loop is CASSPTSGYDGELFF. Here the CDR3 DNA reads TGTGCCAGCAGCCCGACTAGCGGGTACGACGGGGAGCTGTTTTTT. This chain uses TRBV12-3 or TRBV12-4 with TRBJ2-2; 10 bases are a match to TRBD2. The junction had 8 bases not matched to a gene; V was cut back by 6 bases and J by 7 bases. This CDR3 comprises 15 residues.

The chain has TRBV2 and TRBJ2-5; D not resolved. The germline CDR1 and CDR2 sequences are SNHLY and FYNNEI. Trimming removed 5 bases at V and 5 bases at J, with 12 bases between. The CDR3 sequence is 13 residues long. CDR3 sequence reads: CASSLLQSETQYF. The CDR3 bases are TGTGCCAGCAGTCTACTCCAATCGGAGACCCAGTACTTC.

This clonotype was recorded a few times. The CDR3 reads CSASPGDLQFF. For the CDR3, the DNA is TGCAGTGCTAGTCCAGGGGACTTGCAGTTCTTC. The rearrangement joins TRBV20-1 to TRBJ2-1, with D perhaps assigned TRBD1 or TRBD2 (6 bases each). The CDR3 is 11 residues long. CDR1 DFQATT and CDR2 SNEGSKA come from the germline V gene (reference sequence). V was pared by 3 bases and J by 12 bases, with 12 bases between.

This clonotype was observed many times. The rearrangement links TRBV3-1 to TRBJ1-1; D is ambiguous. Germline V gene data show CDR1 as LGHDT and CDR2 as YNNKEL (reference sequence). CDR3 length equals 14 residues. The V end lost 2 bases, the J end lost 6 bases, and 13 bases lay between the germline ends. CDR3 sequence reads: CASSQLSFGAEAFF. The CDR3 DNA reads TGTGCCAGCAGCCAATTGAGTTTCGGCGCTGAAGCTTTCTTT.

This clonotype occurred many times. This sequence joins TRBV3-1 and TRBJ1-1; unclear D gene. Germline V gives CDR1 LGHDT, CDR2 YNNKEL (reference sequence). The CDR3 is 13 amino acids. The V end was cut by 2 bases, the J end by 7 bases, with 11 bases between. CDR3 in amino acids: CASSQPGGSEAFF. The CDR3 DNA sequence: TGTGCCAGCAGCCAACCCGGCGGCAGTGAAGCTTTCTTT.

There are a few counts of this clonotype. The chain uses TRBV13 and TRBJ1-1; D is unclear. The germline V and J ends were trimmed by 0 bases and 6 bases, with 20 bases remaining between them. The CDR3 spans 17 residues. Germline CDR1 and CDR2: PRHDT and FYEKMQ (reference sequence). This chain's CDR3 is CASSLGGDLEQDPEAFF. CDR3 DNA sequence: TGTGCCAGCAGCTTAGGGGGCGACCTAGAGCAAGATCCTGAAGCTTTCTTT.

This rearrangement joins TRBV12-3 or TRBV12-4 to TRBJ2-2, with D possibly matching TRBD1 (6 bases). This CDR3 spans 16 amino acids. V was clipped by 3 bases and J by 3 bases, with 14 bases between them. Here the CDR3 DNA reads TGTGCCAGCAGTTTTTCCGTACAGGGAGACACCGGGGAGCTGTTTTTT. Its translation: CASSFSVQGDTGELFF.

This clonotype was detected many times. The V and J genes are TRBV18 and TRBJ2-3, with no clear D. Germline CDR1 is KGHSH and CDR2 is LQKENI. The ends were cut back, 2 bases at V and 4 bases at J, with 7 bases in the middle. The CDR3 sequence is 13 residues long. As DNA, the CDR3 is TGTGCCAGCTCACCAAACGTACCAGATACGCAGTATTTT. It encodes CASSPNVPDTQYF.

This clonotype showed up many times. The chain employs TRBV20-1 and TRBJ2-3; 13 nucleotides align to TRBD2. The J segment lost 4 bases and the V segment lost 6 bases, leaving 10 bases of the junction unmatched. This CDR3 region has 16 residues. Germline CDR1 and CDR2: DFQATT and SNEGSKA (reference sequence). The CDR3 here is CSASGTSGKGSDTQYF. Written as DNA, the CDR3 is TGCAGTGCCTCCGGGACTAGCGGGAAGGGCTCAGATACGCAGTATTTT.

The chain combines TRBV19 with TRBJ2-1, with D perhaps being TRBD1 or TRBD2 (6 bases each). Germline CDR1 reads LNHDA; CDR2 reads SQIVND (reference sequence). CDR3 length: 15 amino acids. With 5 bases removed from V and 6 bases from J, the gap between germline ends came to 17 bases. The CDR3 loop is CASSSGGRVRNEQFF. The DNA for the CDR3 is TGTGCCAGTAGTTCTGGGGGGCGGGTGCGCAATGAGCAGTTCTTC. The whole variable domain, remainder taken from reference TRBV19 and TRBJ2-1, is DGGITQSPKYLFRKEGQNVTLSCEQNLNHDAMYWYRQDPGQGLRLIYYSQIVNDFQKGDIAEGYSVSREKKESFPLTVTSAQKNPTAFYLCASSSGGRVRNEQFFGPGTRLTVL.

J is TRBJ1-4 and V is TRBV7-2; unclear D gene. The CDR3 is 14 amino acids. Trimming left V 0 bases short and J 10 bases short, with 12 bases between. Germline V gene data show CDR1 as SGHTA and CDR2 as FQGNSA. CDR3 nucleotides: TGTGCCAGCAGCTTAGCAAGCGGAAGTGTAAAACTGTTTTTT. Amino acid sequence: CASSLASGSVKLFF.

This clonotype was counted at least ten times. The rearrangement uses TRBV7-2 and TRBJ2-7, with unresolved D. V lost 2 bases, J lost 2 bases, and 10 bases lay in between. CDR1 is SGHTA, CDR2 FQGNSA, per germline. The length of the CDR3 is 14 residues. The CDR3 here is CASSLFYKTYEQYF. CDR3 in DNA: TGTGCCAGCAGCTTATTTTACAAAACCTACGAGCAGTACTTC. The entire variable domain, with the rest obtained from reference TRBV7-2 and TRBJ2-7, is as follows: GAGVSQSPSNKVTEKGKDVELRCDPISGHTALYWYRQSLGQGLEFLIYFQGNSAPDKSGLPSDRFSAERTGGSVSTLTIQRTQQEDSAVYLCASSLFYKTYEQYFGPGTRLTVT.